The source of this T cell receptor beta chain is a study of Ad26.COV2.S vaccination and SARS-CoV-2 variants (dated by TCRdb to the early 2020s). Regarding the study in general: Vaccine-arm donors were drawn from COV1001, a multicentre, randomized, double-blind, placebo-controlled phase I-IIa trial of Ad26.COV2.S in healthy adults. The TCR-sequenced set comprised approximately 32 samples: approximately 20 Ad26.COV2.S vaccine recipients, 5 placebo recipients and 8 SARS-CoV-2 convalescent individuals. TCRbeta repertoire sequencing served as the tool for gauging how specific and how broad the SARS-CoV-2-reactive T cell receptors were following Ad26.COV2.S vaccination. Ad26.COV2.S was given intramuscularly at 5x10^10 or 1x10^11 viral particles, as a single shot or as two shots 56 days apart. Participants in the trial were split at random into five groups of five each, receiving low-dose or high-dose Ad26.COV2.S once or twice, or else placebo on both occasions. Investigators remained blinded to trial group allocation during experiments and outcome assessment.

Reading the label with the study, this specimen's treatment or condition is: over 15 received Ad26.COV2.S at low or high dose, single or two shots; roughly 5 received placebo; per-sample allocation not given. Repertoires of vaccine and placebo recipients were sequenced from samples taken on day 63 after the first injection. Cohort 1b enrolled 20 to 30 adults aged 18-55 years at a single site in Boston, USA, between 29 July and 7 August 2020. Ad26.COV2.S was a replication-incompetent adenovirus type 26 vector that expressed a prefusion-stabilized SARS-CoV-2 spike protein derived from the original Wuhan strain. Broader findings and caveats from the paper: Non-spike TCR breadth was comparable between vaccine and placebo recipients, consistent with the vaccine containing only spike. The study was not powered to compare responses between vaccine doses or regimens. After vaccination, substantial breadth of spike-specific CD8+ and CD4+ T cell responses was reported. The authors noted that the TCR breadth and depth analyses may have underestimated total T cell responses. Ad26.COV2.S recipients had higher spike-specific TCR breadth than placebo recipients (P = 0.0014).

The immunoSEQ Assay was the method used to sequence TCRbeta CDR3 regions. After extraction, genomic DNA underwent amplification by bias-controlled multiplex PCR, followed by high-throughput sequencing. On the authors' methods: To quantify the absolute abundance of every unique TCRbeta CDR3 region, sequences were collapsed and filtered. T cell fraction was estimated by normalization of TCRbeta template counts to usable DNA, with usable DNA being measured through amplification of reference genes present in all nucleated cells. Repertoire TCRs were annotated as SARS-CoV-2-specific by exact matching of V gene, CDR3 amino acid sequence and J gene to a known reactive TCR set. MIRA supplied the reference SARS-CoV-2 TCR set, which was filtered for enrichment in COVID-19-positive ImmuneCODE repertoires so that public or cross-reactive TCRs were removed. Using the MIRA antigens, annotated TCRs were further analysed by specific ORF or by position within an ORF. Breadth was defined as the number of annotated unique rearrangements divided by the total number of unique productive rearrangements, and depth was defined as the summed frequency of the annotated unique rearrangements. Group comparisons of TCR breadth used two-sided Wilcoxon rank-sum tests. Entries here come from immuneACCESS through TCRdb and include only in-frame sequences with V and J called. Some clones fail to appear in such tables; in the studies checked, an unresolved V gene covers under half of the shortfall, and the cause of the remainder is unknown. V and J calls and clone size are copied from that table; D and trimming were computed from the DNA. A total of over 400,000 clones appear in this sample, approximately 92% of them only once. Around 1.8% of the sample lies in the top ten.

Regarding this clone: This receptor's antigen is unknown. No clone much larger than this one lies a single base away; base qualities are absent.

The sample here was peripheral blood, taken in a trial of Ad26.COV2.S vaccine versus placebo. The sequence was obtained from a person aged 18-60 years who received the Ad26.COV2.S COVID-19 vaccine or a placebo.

The CDR3 has the sequence CASSPLVSSYEQYF. The bases are TGCGCCAGCAGCCCTCTGGTTAGTAGCTACGAGCAGTACTTC. This chain joins TRBV4-3 to TRBJ2-7; no D segment can be confidently identified. There are 14 amino acids in the CDR3, from cysteine to phenylalanine inclusive. Of the read, only the CDR3 DNA is kept; its 42 bases are in frame from base 1. CDR1 and CDR2 were assigned from the germline V gene as LGHNA and YSLEER. Deletion took 4 bases off V and 3 bases off J, with a span of 13 bases between the germline ends.